The 10 T cell receptor beta chains below come from one sample, sequenced in a study of T cell repertoires in cytomegalovirus infection. A single record per CDR3 protein comes from TCRdb applying MiXCR to the reads. The sample holds some 680,000 distinct CDR3 sequences, 35% seen once. Sequences were obtained from PBMCs. The receptors shown here come from a human donor in good health (CMV status not recorded). Some clones in this sample may be carry-over from other donors' samples.

This clonotype has a handful of counts. This sequence joins TRBV28 and TRBJ2-7; 9 bases agree with TRBD1. The CDR3 runs to 15 residues. Germline CDR1 and CDR2: MDHEN and SYDVKM. The V segment lost 5 bases and the J segment 7 bases; nucleotides outside the gene matches: 12. CDR3 nucleotides: TGTGCCAGCAGTCCCAGACAGGGGGGGAAGGAAGAGCAGTACTTC. Its protein is CASSPRQGGKEEQYF.

This clonotype appeared once. The genes are TRBV30 and TRBJ1-5, with 9 nucleotides matching TRBD1. Trimming cost V 0 bases and J 5 bases; bases outside gene matches: 5. Germline V gene sequence: CDR1 GTSNPN, CDR2 SVGIG (reference sequence). This CDR3 contains 15 residues. CDR3 nucleotide sequence: TGTGCCTGGAGTGTAAAGGGACAGGGCCATCAGCCCCAGCATTTT. Amino acids: CAWSVKGQGHQPQHF.

This clonotype was recorded a few times. The chain employs TRBV28 and TRBJ2-6, with D maybe TRBD2 (7 bases). Germline CDR1 MDHEN, CDR2 SYDVKM. This CDR3 contains 18 residues. V was cut by 5 bases and J by 0 bases, with 17 bases left in between. The DNA for the CDR3 is TGTGCCAGCAGTACCCCGGGGGGCTCCAGCTCTGGGGCCAACGTCCTGACTTTC. It translates to CASSTPGGSSSGANVLTF.

This clonotype was seen a few times. The genes are TRBV18 and TRBJ2-4; 14 bases agree with TRBD2. Trimming took 3 bases from V and 1 from J; bases not matched to a gene: 8. CDR3 size: 19 residues. From germline, CDR1 is KGHSH and CDR2 LQKENI. The CDR3 sequence is CASSPPGTSGSGAKNIQYF. As DNA, the CDR3 is TGTGCCAGCTCACCCCCCGGGACTAGCGGGAGCGGGGCCAAAAACATTCAGTACTTC.

V gene TRBV6-5 combines with J gene TRBJ1-5; 11 bases agree with TRBD1. V trimming: 2 bases; J trimming: 3 bases; junction bases outside the gene matches: 0. The CDR3 consists of 15 residues. Per the germline V gene, CDR1 is MNHEY and CDR2 is SVGAGI. The CDR3: CASSYGQGANQPQHF. The CDR3 nucleotides read TGTGCCAGCAGTTACGGACAGGGGGCCAATCAGCCCCAGCATTTT.

This clonotype was recorded many times. The V and J genes are TRBV12-3 or TRBV12-4 and TRBJ1-5; the D is unclear. V lost 6 bases and J 2 bases, leaving 14 bases between the germline ends. The CDR3 contains 15 residues. The CDR3 spells CASSPNLKGNQPQHF. CDR3 nucleotide sequence: TGTGCCAGCAGCCCTAATCTGAAGGGCAATCAGCCCCAGCATTTT.

The V gene is TRBV14, the J gene TRBJ1-6; 8 positions agree with TRBD1. Germline values: CDR1 SGHDN, CDR2 FVKESK. This CDR3 contains 17 residues. J gave up 7 bases and V 3 bases, and 11 bases lay outside the gene matches. The CDR3 nucleotides read TGTGCCAGCAGCCATGACCCGGACAGGGAAAGGAATTCACCCCTCCACTTT. Amino acid sequence: CASSHDPDRERNSPLHF.

This rearrangement joins TRBV7-2 to TRBJ2-2, with a possible D match to TRBD2 (7 bases). Germline assignment: CDR1 SGHTA and CDR2 FQGNSA. The CDR3 is made up of 16 amino acids. The ends were cut back, 2 bases at V and 3 bases at J, with 13 bases in the middle. The CDR3 spells CASSLRGATYTGELFF. CDR3 nucleotide sequence: TGTGCCAGCAGCTTACGGGGGGCGACTTACACCGGGGAGCTGTTTTTT.

The chain carries TRBV7-6 and TRBJ2-5; the D call may be TRBD1 or TRBD2 (5 bases each). The CDR3 totals 16 residues. Per germline, CDR1 SGHVS and CDR2 FNYEAQ. The germline V and J ends were trimmed by 1 base and 3 bases, with 15 bases remaining between them. The CDR3 reads CASSLVAGTAKETQYF. Here the CDR3 DNA reads TGTGCCAGCAGCTTAGTAGCCGGGACCGCTAAAGAGACCCAGTACTTC.

This clonotype was counted ten times or more. CDR3 region: CASRIQGAVDEQFF. Here the CDR3 DNA reads TGTGCCAGCAGGATACAGGGGGCGGTGGATGAGCAGTTCTTC. This chain joins TRBV7-2 and TRBJ2-1; 9 bases align to TRBD1. The germline V gene encodes CDR1 SGHTA and CDR2 FQGNSA. The CDR3 is 14 residues long. V shed 6 bases and J 8 bases; nucleotides not matched to a gene: 8.